Listed below are T cell receptor beta chains from one sample, sequenced in a study of blood T cell repertoires in COVID-19. Assay: immunoSEQ multiplex PCR; the TCRdb copy retains only in-frame clones and omits some. This repertoire shows under 200,000 clones, about 81% found once; its top ten account for 7.8%. Source material: peripheral blood. The source is a woman aged 55-70 years with COVID-19, enrolled during active disease. Both conserved end residues are part of each CDR3. The D gene is left open where the match is weak. Not all rows give a size; the values are once, few, many and, for expanded clones, a class.

.	.	TRBJ2-3	TRBV7-2	CASSSSTDTQYF	TGTGCCAGCAGCTCTAGCACAGATACGCAGTATTTT
TRBD2	.	TRBJ2-1	TRBV10-3	CALGGSGTEQFF	TGTGCCCTCGGGGGGTCCGGAACCGAGCAGTTCTTC
TRBD2	.	TRBJ2-3	TRBV11-3	CASSSGLAGENTDTQYF	TGTGCCAGCAGCTCTGGACTAGCGGGGGAGAACACAGATACGCAGTATTTT
.	many	TRBJ1-1	TRBV3-1/TRBV3-2	CASSPRGNQNTEAFF	TGTGCCAGCAGCCCCAGGGGTAATCAGAACACTGAAGCTTTCTTT
.	.	TRBJ2-2	TRBV19	CASSIFRGTGDTGELFF	TGTGCCAGTAGTATTTTCAGGGGTACCGGGGACACCGGGGAGCTGTTTTTT
TRBD1	.	TRBJ1-5	TRBV19	CASSSTTTGRNGNQPQHF	TGTGCCAGTAGTTCGACCACGACAGGGAGAAATGGCAATCAGCCCCAGCATTTT
.	.	TRBJ1-1	TRBV2	CASSPTGGVGTEAFF	TGTGCCAGCAGTCCAACCGGGGGAGTGGGGACTGAAGCTTTCTTT
.	.	TRBJ1-2	TRBV18	CASSPDSLYGYTF	TGTGCCAGCTCCCCGGACAGCCTCTATGGCTACACCTTC
.	.	TRBJ1-2	TRBV23-1	CASGGLPSDYGYTF	TGCGCCAGCGGCGGACTACCAAGCGACTATGGCTACACCTTC
.	.	TRBJ1-1	TRBV3-1/TRBV3-2	CASRRSPTGYTEAFF	TGTGCCAGCAGGCGTAGCCCTACAGGGTACACTGAAGCTTTCTTT
.	.	TRBJ1-6	TRBV4-3	CASSQEVHSNSPLHF	TGCGCCAGCAGCCAAGAAGTGCACAGCAATTCACCCCTCCACTTT
.	.	TRBJ1-5	TRBV7-9	CASSLGGRSQPQHF	TGTGCCAGCAGCCTCGGGGGAAGGTCTCAGCCCCAGCATTTT
TRBD1	.	TRBJ2-7	TRBV28	CASKPGQAISYEQYF	TGTGCCAGCAAACCGGGACAGGCTATATCCTACGAGCAGTACTTC
.	.	TRBJ1-3	TRBV18	CASSPGGPSGNTIYF	TGTGCCAGCTCACCGGGGGGTCCCTCTGGAAACACCATATATTTT
.	.	TRBJ2-1	TRBV11-3	CASSPRENNEQFF	TGTGCCAGCAGCCCAAGGGAGAACAATGAGCAGTTCTTC
TRBD1	.	TRBJ2-2	TRBV15	CATSDRVNTGELFF	TGTGCCACCTCCGACAGGGTGAACACCGGGGAGCTGTTTTTT
.	.	TRBJ2-5	TRBV15	CATSRDRGRLETQYF	TGTGCCACCAGCAGAGATAGAGGAAGGTTGGAGACCCAGTACTTC
.	.	TRBJ2-3	TRBV5-8	CASSFRDTQYF	TGTGCCAGCAGCTTCAGAGATACGCAGTATTTT
.	.	TRBJ1-5	TRBV19	CASSAGGANQPQHF	TGTGCCAGTAGCGCGGGGGGCGCTAATCAGCCCCAGCATTTT
TRBD1	.	TRBJ1-2	TRBV7-6	CASSSRQGAEGGYTF	TGTGCCAGCAGCTCCCGACAGGGGGCAGAGGGTGGCTACACCTTC
TRBD1	.	TRBJ2-3	TRBV5-1	CASSLDSGGGADTQYF	TGCGCCAGCAGCTTGGATTCAGGGGGCGGCGCAGATACGCAGTATTTT
.	.	TRBJ2-1	TRBV28	CASKRDSGVYNEQFF	TGTGCCAGCAAACGGGACTCGGGGGTATACAATGAGCAGTTCTTC
.	.	TRBJ1-2	TRBV23-1	CASARNHGVLNYGYTF	TGCGCCAGCGCCCGCAATCACGGGGTACTTAACTATGGCTACACCTTC
.	.	TRBJ2-5	TRBV6-1	CASSEFPGVQETQYF	TGTGCCAGCAGTGAATTCCCCGGGGTTCAAGAGACCCAGTACTTC
TRBD1	.	TRBJ1-3	TRBV5-4	CASSLALGQGAGNTIYF	TGTGCCAGCAGCTTGGCCTTGGGACAGGGAGCTGGAAACACCATATATTTT
.	.	TRBJ2-5	TRBV5-1	CASRGHTAQETQYF	TGCGCCAGCAGGGGGCACACAGCTCAAGAGACCCAGTACTTC
.	.	TRBJ1-1	TRBV18	CASSPRQDMNTEAFF	TGTGCCAGCTCACCACGGCAGGACATGAACACTGAAGCTTTCTTT
TRBD1	.	TRBJ2-4	TRBV7-2	CASSFPGQGGKNIQYF	TGTGCCAGCAGCTTTCCGGGACAGGGGGGCAAAAACATTCAGTACTTC
TRBD2	.	TRBJ2-2	TRBV7-6	CASRPGLAGPGELFF	TGTGCCAGCAGACCGGGACTAGCTGGCCCCGGGGAGCTGTTTTTT
.	.	TRBJ2-2	TRBV19	CASKGLLDAGELFF	TGTGCCAGTAAGGGGCTATTAGACGCCGGGGAGCTGTTTTTT
.	.	TRBJ2-3	TRBV19	CASSIPGEGTDTQYF	TGTGCCAGTAGTATTCCGGGAGAAGGTACAGATACGCAGTATTTT
TRBD2	.	TRBJ2-1	TRBV24-1	CATSEGTSGHNEQFF	TGTGCCACCAGTGAAGGGACTAGCGGTCACAATGAGCAGTTCTTC
TRBD2	.	TRBJ2-1	TRBV11-2	CASKGLGYNEQFF	TGTGCCAGCAAGGGACTAGGCTACAATGAGCAGTTCTTC
TRBD1	.	TRBJ1-4	TRBV6-5	CASSSWTGVGEKLFF	TGTGCCAGCAGTTCGTGGACAGGGGTGGGGGAAAAACTGTTTTTT
TRBD2	.	TRBJ2-5	TRBV7-2	CASSQSGGETQYF	TGTGCCAGCAGCCAGAGCGGGGGAGAGACCCAGTACTTC
TRBD2	.	TRBJ2-7	TRBV7-9	CASSLLAGGNEQYF	TGTGCCAGCAGCTTACTAGCGGGAGGAAACGAGCAGTACTTC
TRBD2	.	TRBJ2-1	TRBV15	CATSRAGLAGGGGEQFF	TGTGCCACCAGCAGGGCGGGACTAGCGGGAGGTGGGGGTGAGCAGTTCTTC
.	.	TRBJ2-5	TRBV6-5	CASTQQGRRETQYF	TGTGCCAGCACTCAACAGGGTCGGCGGGAGACCCAGTACTTC
.	once	TRBJ2-1	TRBV29-1	CSVEDLIGAGSYNEQFF	TGCAGCGTTGAAGATTTGATTGGGGCCGGCTCCTACAATGAGCAGTTCTTC
.	.	TRBJ1-2	TRBV18	CASSPLRGGYGYTF	TGTGCCAGCTCACCACTCAGGGGCGGGTATGGCTACACCTTC
.	.	TRBJ1-1	TRBV7-9	CASSSPEIRGSEAFF	TGTGCCAGCAGCTCCCCAGAGATTAGGGGCTCTGAAGCTTTCTTT
.	few	TRBJ1-3	TRBV28	CASSLSSSGNTIYF	TGTGCCAGCAGTTTGAGTAGCTCTGGAAACACCATATATTTT
.	.	TRBJ2-7	TRBV5-1	CASSLESVVVDEQYF	TGCGCCAGCAGCTTGGAATCGGTCGTGGTTGACGAGCAGTACTTC
.	.	TRBJ2-1	TRBV5-1	CASSLSWAGYNEQFF	TGCGCCAGCAGCTTGAGCTGGGCCGGCTACAATGAGCAGTTCTTC
.	.	TRBJ2-7	TRBV9	CASSAGKLNYEQYF	TGTGCCAGCAGCGCCGGGAAACTCAATTACGAGCAGTACTTC
.	.	TRBJ2-1	TRBV27	CASSFFSLRGLPAEQFF	TGTGCCAGCAGTTTTTTCTCTCTTAGGGGACTCCCCGCCGAGCAGTTCTTC
TRBD2	.	TRBJ2-3	TRBV11-2	CASSRRGSGYRTDTQYF	TGTGCCAGCAGCCGGCGGGGGTCGGGATACCGCACAGATACGCAGTATTTT
TRBD1	.	TRBJ1-2	TRBV5-4	CASSLEQGAGYTF	TGTGCCAGCAGCTTGGAACAGGGGGCTGGCTACACCTTC
.	.	TRBJ1-5	TRBV7-9	CASSLESQPQHF	TGTGCCAGCAGCTTAGAGAGCCAGCCCCAGCATTTT
.	few	TRBJ1-1	TRBV6-4	CASSSRRPEAFF	TGTGCCAGCAGTAGTAGGAGGCCTGAAGCTTTCTTT
.	.	TRBJ1-1	TRBV6-5	CASRPPGGNTEAFF	TGTGCCAGCAGGCCCCCGGGGGGGAACACTGAAGCTTTCTTT